This T cell receptor beta chain is from a study of cytomegalovirus exposure and HLA in healthy donors. Findings and limits, study-wide: In an earlier analysis, most TCR beta V segments were productive about 87% or about 30% of the time. With further analysis later on, most CMV-associated TCR beta chains appeared HLA-restricted. Through in vitro validation, three CMV-associated chains were shown to be specific for CMV antigens.

It was with 60 Vbeta and 13 Jbeta primers that the PCR ran. As originally analysed: The authors later counted roughly 77 million unique TCR beta chains, roughly 11 million of them shared. The assay was immunoSEQ multiplex PCR, and TCRdb's table has in-frame clones only and misses some. V and J calls and clone size are given by that table; D and trimming were obtained from the DNA. The sample consists of around 130,000 clones, approximately 72% of them appearing once. CDR1 and CDR2 (germline): MGHRA, YSYEKL. V lost 1 base and J 1 base, leaving 7 bases between the germline ends. This CDR3 is built from 15 residues. As for this clone: The antigen is undetermined.

The chain has TRBV4-1 and TRBJ2-2; D not resolved. Material: PBMCs. The receptor's source is a woman aged 55-70 years in good health and CMV-seronegative. The CDR3 protein is CASSQAPVNTGELFF. The CDR3 bases are TGCGCCAGCAGCCAAGCACCGGTGAACACCGGGGAGCTGTTTTTT.